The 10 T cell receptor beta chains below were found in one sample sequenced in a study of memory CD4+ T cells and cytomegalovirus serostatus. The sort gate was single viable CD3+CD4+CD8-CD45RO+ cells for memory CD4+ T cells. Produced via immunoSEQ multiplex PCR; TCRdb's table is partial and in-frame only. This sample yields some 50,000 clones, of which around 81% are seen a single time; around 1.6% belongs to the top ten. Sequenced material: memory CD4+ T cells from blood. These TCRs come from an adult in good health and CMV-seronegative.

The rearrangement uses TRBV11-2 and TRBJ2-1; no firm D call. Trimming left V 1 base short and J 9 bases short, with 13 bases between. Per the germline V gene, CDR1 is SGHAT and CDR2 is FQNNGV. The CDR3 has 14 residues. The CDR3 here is CASSLVSGVGEQFF. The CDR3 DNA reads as TGTGCCAGCAGCTTAGTCTCCGGAGTGGGTGAGCAGTTCTTC.

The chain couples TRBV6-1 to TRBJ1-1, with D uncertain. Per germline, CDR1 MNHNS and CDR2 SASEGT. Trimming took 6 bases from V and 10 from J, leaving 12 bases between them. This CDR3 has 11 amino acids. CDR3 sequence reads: CASSLGLGAFF. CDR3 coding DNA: TGTGCCAGCAGCCTAGGACTCGGAGCTTTCTTT.

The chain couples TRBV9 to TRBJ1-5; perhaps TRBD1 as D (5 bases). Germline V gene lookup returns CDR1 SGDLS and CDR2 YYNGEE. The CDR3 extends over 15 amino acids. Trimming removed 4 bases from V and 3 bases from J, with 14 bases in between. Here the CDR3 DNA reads TGTGCCAGCAGCCTAGGGACCGCGGACAATCAGCCCCAGCATTTT. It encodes CASSLGTADNQPQHF.

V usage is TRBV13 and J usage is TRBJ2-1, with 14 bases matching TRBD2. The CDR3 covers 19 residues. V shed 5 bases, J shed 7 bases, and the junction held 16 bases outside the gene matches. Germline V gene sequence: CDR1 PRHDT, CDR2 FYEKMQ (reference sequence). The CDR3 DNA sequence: TGTGCCAGCAGCCAAGACATTTCGACTAGCGGGAGGGCCGGGAATGAGCAGTTCTTC. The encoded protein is CASSQDISTSGRAGNEQFF.

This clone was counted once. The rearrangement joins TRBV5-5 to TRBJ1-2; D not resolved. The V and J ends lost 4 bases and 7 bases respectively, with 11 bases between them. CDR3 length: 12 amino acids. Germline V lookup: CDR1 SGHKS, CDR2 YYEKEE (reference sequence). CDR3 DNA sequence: TGTGCCAGCAGCCTGACGAGATTTGGCTACACCTTC. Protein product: CASSLTRFGYTF.

Here the CDR3 DNA reads TGTGCCAGCAGCTTAGTCGGGGAGGGTGGCTACACCTTC. This sequence encodes CASSLVGEGGYTF. The V and J genes are TRBV7-2 and TRBJ1-2; no definite D call. The germline V gene has CDR1 SGHTA and CDR2 FQGNSA. CDR3 length: 13 residues. Between the trimmed V and J ends, which lost 1 base and 7 bases, there was a span of 10 bases.

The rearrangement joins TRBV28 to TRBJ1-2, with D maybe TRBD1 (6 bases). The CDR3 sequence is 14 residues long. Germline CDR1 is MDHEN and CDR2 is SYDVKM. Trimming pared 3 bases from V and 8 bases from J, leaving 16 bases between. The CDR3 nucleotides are TGTGCCAGCAGTTTTACCCAGGGGTATCAGGGCTACACCTTC. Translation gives CASSFTQGYQGYTF.

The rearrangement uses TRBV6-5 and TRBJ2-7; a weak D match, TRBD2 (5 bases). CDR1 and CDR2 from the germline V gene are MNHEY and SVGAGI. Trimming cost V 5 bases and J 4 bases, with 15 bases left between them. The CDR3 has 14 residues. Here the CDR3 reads CASSGLAGTYEQYF. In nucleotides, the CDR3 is TGTGCCAGCAGTGGCCTCGCGGGTACATACGAGCAGTACTTC.

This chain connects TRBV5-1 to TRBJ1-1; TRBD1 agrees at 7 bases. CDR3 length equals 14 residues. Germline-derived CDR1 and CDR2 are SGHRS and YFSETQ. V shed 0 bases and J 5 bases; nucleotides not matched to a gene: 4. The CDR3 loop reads CASSLGQGRTEAFF. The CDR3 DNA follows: TGCGCCAGCAGCTTGGGACAGGGTAGGACTGAAGCTTTCTTT.

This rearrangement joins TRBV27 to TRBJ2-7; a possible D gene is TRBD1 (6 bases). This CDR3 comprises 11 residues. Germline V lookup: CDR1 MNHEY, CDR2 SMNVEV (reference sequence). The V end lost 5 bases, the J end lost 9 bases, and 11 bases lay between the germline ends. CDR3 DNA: TGTGCCAGCAGTACCCCAGGGGTGCAGTACTTC. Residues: CASSTPGVQYF.